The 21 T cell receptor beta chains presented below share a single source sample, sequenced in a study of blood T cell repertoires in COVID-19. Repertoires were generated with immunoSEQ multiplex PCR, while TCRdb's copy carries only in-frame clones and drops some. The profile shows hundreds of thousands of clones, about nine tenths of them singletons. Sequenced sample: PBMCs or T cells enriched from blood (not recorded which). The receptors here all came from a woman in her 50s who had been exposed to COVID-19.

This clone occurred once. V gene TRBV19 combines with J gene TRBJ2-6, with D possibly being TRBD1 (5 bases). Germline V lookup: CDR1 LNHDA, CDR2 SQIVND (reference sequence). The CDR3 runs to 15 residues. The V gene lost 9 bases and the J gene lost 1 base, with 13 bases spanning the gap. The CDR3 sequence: CASHQKGSGANVLTF. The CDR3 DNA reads TGTGCCAGCCATCAAAAGGGGTCTGGGGCCAACGTCCTGACTTTC.

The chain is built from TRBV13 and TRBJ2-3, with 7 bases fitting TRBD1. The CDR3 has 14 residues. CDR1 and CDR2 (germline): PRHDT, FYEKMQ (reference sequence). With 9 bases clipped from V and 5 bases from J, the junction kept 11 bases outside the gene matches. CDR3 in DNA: TGTGCCAGTGTGCCGAAGGGGGCAGAAGATACGCAGTATTTT. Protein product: CASVPKGAEDTQYF. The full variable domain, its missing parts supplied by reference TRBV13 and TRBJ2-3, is AAGVIQSPRHLIKEKRETATLKCYPIPRHDTVYWYQQGPGQDPQFLISFYEKMQSDKGSIPDRFSAQQFSDYHSELNMSSLELGDSALYFCASVPKGAEDTQYFGPGTRLTVL.

For the CDR3, the DNA is TGTGCCTGGAGACTAGCGGGGGGGTCCGATACGCAGTATTTT. It specifies CAWRLAGGSDTQYF. The chain combines TRBV30 with TRBJ2-3; TRBD2 matches at 13 bases. The CDR3 is 14 residues long. Trimming at V came to 3 bases and at J to 6 bases, leaving 3 bases not matched to a gene. Germline CDR1 and CDR2: GTSNPN and SVGIG (reference sequence).

The CDR3 DNA follows: TGTGCCATCAGCAACAACAATGAGCAGTTCTTC. Protein sequence: CAISNNNEQFF. This rearrangement joins TRBV10-3 to TRBJ2-1; D remains unclear. The CDR3 contains 11 residues. The germline V gene has CDR1 ENHRY and CDR2 SYGVKD. The V gene lost 6 bases and the J gene lost 5 bases, with 5 bases spanning the gap.

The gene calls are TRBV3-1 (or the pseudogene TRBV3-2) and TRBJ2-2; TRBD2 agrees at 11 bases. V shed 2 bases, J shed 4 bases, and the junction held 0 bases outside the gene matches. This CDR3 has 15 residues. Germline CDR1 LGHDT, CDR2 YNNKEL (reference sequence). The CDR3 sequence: CASSQLAGGTGELFF. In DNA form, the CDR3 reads TGTGCCAGCAGCCAACTAGCGGGGGGCACCGGGGAGCTGTTTTTT.

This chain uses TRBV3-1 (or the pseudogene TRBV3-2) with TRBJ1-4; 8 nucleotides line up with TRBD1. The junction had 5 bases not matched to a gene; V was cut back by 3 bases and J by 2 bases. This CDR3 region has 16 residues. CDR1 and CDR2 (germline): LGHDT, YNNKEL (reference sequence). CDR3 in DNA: TGTGCCAGCAGCCACCCCGGACAGGGCACTAATGAAAAACTGTTTTTT. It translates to CASSHPGQGTNEKLFF.

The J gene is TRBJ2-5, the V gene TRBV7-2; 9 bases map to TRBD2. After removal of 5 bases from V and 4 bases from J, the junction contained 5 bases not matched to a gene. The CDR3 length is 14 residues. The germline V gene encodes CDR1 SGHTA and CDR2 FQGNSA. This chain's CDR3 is CASSPQRGAETQYF. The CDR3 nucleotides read TGTGCCAGCAGCCCTCAGCGGGGGGCAGAGACCCAGTACTTC.

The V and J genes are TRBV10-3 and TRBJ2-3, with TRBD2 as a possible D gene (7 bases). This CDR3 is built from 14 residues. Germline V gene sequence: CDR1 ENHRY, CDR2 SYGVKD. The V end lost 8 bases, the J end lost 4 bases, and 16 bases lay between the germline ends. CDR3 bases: TGTGCCATCGGTTTGGGGGGGGCATCAGATACGCAGTATTTT. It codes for CAIGLGGASDTQYF.

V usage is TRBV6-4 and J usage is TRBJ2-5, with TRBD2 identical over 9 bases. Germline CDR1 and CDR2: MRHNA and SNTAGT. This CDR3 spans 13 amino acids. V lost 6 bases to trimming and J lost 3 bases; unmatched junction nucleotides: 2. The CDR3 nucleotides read TGTGCCAGCAGCCCTAGCGGGAAAGAGACCCAGTACTTC. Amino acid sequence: CASSPSGKETQYF.

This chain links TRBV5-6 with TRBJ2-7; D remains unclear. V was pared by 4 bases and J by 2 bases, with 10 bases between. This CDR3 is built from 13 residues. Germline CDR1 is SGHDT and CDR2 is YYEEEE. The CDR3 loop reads CASSPNTAYEQYF. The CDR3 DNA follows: TGTGCCAGCAGCCCGAACACAGCCTACGAGCAGTACTTC. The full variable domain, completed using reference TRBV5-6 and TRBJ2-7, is DAGVTQSPTHLIKTRGQQVTLRCSPKSGHDTVSWYQQALGQGPQFIFQYYEEEERQRGNFPDRFSGHQFPNYSSELNVNALLLGDSALYLCASSPNTAYEQYFGPGTRLTVT.

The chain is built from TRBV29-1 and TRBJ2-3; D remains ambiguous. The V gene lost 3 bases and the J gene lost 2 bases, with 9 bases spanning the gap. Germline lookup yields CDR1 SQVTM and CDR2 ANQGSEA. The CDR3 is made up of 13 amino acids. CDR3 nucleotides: TGCAGCGTTGATAACACATTCACAGATACGCAGTATTTT. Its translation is CSVDNTFTDTQYF.

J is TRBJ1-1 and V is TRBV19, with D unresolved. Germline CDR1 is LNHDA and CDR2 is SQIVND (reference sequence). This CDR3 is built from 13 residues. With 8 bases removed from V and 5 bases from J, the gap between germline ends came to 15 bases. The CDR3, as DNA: TGTGCCAGTGCACTGGATAGAGGGACTGAAGCTTTCTTT. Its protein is CASALDRGTEAFF.

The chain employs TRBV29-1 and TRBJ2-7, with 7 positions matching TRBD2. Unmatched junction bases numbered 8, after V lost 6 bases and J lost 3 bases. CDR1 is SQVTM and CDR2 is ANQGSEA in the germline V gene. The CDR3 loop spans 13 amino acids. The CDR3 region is CSVASGTIYEQYF. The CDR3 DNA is TGCAGCGTAGCGAGCGGGACCATCTACGAGCAGTACTTC.

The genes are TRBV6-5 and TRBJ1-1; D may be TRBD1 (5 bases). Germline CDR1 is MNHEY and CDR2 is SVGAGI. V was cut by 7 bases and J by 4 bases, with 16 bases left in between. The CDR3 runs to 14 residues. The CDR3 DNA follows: TGTGCCAGCACCCCCGCGGGGCGAGGCACTGAAGCTTTCTTT. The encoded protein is CASTPAGRGTEAFF.

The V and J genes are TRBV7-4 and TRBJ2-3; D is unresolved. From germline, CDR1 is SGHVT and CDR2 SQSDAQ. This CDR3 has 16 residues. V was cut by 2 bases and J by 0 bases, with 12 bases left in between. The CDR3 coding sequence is TGTGCCAGCAGCTTAAGATCCGATACTAGCACAGATACGCAGTATTTT. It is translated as CASSLRSDTSTDTQYF.

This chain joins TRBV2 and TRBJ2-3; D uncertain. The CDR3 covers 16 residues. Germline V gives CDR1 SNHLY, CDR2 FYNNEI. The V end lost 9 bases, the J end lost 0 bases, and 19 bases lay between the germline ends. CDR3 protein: CASTPRPEKSTDTQYF. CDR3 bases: TGTGCCAGTACACCCAGGCCCGAGAAAAGCACAGATACGCAGTATTTT.

CDR3 residues: CASSKALFTAVLKREQYF. DNA of the CDR3: TGTGCCAGCAGCAAAGCGCTTTTTACGGCAGTCTTAAAGCGGGAGCAGTACTTC. The chain recombines TRBV21-1 with TRBJ2-7; TRBD2, the D gene given by the table, was not confirmed from the DNA. TRBV21-1 represents a pseudogene. The CDR3 contains 18 residues.

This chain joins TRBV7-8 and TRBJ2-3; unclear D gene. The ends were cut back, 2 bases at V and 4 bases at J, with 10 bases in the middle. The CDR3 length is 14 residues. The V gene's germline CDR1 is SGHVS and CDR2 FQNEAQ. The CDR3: CASSLTAGPDTQYF. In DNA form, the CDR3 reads TGTGCCAGCAGCTTAACCGCAGGCCCAGATACGCAGTATTTT.

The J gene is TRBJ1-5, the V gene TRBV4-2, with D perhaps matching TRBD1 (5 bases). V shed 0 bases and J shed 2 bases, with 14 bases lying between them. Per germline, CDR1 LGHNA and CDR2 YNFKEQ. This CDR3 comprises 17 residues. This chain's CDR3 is CASSQDYRRDRNQPQHF. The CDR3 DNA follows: TGTGCCAGCAGCCAAGATTACAGGAGGGACCGCAATCAGCCCCAGCATTTT.

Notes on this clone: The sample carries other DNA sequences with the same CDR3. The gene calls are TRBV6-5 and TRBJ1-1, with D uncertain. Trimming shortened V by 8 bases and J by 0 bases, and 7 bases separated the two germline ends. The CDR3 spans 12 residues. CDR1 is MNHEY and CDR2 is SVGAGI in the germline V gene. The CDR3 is CASSRVNTEAFF. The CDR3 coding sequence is TGTGCCAGCTCTCGAGTGAACACTGAAGCTTTCTTT.

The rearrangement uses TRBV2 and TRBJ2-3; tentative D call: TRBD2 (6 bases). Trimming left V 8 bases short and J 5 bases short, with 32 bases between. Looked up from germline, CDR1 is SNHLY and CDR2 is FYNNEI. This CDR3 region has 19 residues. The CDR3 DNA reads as TGTGCCAGCCTAAGGAAAGCCATAGATCGGGGGAGCGGCGGAGATACGCAGTATTTT. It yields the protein CASLRKAIDRGSGGDTQYF.